This is a list of T cell receptor beta chains from one sample in a study of CD8+ T cells in alopecia areata. Assay: immunoSEQ multiplex PCR; the TCRdb copy retains only in-frame clones and omits some. The sample lists roughly 150,000 clones, around 50% seen once, with more than 15% in the top ten. Sample: CD8+ T cells sorted from blood, taken at week 4, from a patient treated with tofacitinib. Receptor source: a human donor with alopecia areata. The CDR3 runs from the conserved cysteine through the conserved F or W. The D gene is left open where the match is weak. The size of a clone is reported for some rows only, either as once, few or many, or as a class for expanded clones.

clone_size | d_call | j_call | v_call | cdr3_nt | cdr3_aa
- | - | TRBJ2-3 | TRBV5-4 | TGTGCCAGCAGCTTCGGTCCCCGAGGAGATACGCAGTATTTT | CASSFGPRGDTQYF
- | - | TRBJ2-5 | TRBV27 | TGTGCCAGCAGTCCCGGACCAGGGACCCAGTACTTC | CASSPGPGTQYF
few | - | TRBJ1-1 | TRBV19 | TGTGCCAGTAGTCCTGGATCGGCTGAAGCTTTCTTT | CASSPGSAEAFF
once | TRBD1 | TRBJ1-1 | TRBV29-1 | TGCAGCGTTGTATCGGGACAGGGTGAAGCTTTCTTT | CSVVSGQGEAFF
few | - | TRBJ2-7 | TRBV29-1 | TGCAGCGTTGCGACTACCCTTTTCTACGAGCAGTACTTC | CSVATTLFYEQYF
- | - | TRBJ2-7 | TRBV27 | TGTGCCAGCAGTTTCGGGGAGTCCTACGAGCAGTACTTC | CASSFGESYEQYF
- | - | TRBJ2-7 | TRBV29-1 | TGCAGCACTCAGACTACAATGTTCTCCGAGCAGTACTTC | CSTQTTMFSEQYF
few | - | TRBJ2-7 | TRBV13 | TGTGCCAGCAGCTTAGATTTCCTTGGGGAGCAGTACTTC | CASSLDFLGEQYF
once | - | TRBJ1-5 | TRBV19 | TGTGCCAGTAGCGTTGACAGATATAGCAATCAGCCCCAGCATTTT | CASSVDRYSNQPQHF
- | - | TRBJ1-1 | TRBV27 | TGTGCCAGCAGTTTATTCGCCTGGAACAGAGAGAACACTGAAGCTTTCTTT | CASSLFAWNRENTEAFF
few | - | TRBJ1-2 | TRBV19 | TGTGCCAGTAGAGTGTCGGTGGGGAACTATGGCTACACCTTC | CASRVSVGNYGYTF
- | - | TRBJ2-4 | TRBV6-6 | TGTGCCAGCAGTGCAGGGTTGGGCAAAAACATTCAGTACTTC | CASSAGLGKNIQYF
few | - | TRBJ2-3 | TRBV7-2 | TGTGCCAGCAGCTGGTTGAGGCAGAACACAGATACGCAGTATTTT | CASSWLRQNTDTQYF
- | - | TRBJ2-5 | TRBV7-9 | TGTGCCAGCAGCCACCCAACACCGTACCAAGAGACCCAGTACTTC | CASSHPTPYQETQYF
- | - | TRBJ2-7 | TRBV6-5 | TGTGCCAGCAGTTACTTCGCAGGGGCCTCCTACGAGCAGTACTTC | CASSYFAGASYEQYF
- | TRBD2 | TRBJ2-5 | TRBV19 | TGTGCCAGTAGCTCATCGGCGGGGGAGGGGAAGACCCAGTACTTC | CASSSSAGEGKTQYF
few | TRBD2 | TRBJ2-1 | TRBV13 | TGTGCCAGCAGCGAGGGACTAGCGGGGGCCTACAATGAGCAGTTCTTC | CASSEGLAGAYNEQFF
few | - | TRBJ2-7 | TRBV5-1 | TGCGCCAGCAGCTTGGGTCTGAATTACGAGCAGTACTTC | CASSLGLNYEQYF
- | - | TRBJ2-7 | TRBV30 | TGTGCCTGGAGTGGAGGAGGAGGTTCCCTCGAGCAGTACTTC | CAWSGGGGSLEQYF
- | - | TRBJ1-4 | TRBV30 | TGTGCCTGGAGTGTAGCCGGGGGCTATCTTGAAAAACTGTTTTTT | CAWSVAGGYLEKLFF
- | - | TRBJ2-7 | TRBV30 | TGTGCCTGGGGTCAGGGGACACTCCGGCTTCACGAGCAGTACTTC | CAWGQGTLRLHEQYF
once | - | TRBJ2-7 | TRBV6-6 | TGTGCCAGCAGCCCAGCGGACTCCTACGAGCAGTACTTC | CASSPADSYEQYF
once | TRBD1 | TRBJ1-2 | TRBV5-6 | TGTGCCAGCAGCCGGGGACAGTCCTATGGCTACACCTTC | CASSRGQSYGYTF
- | TRBD1 | TRBJ1-2 | TRBV30 | TGTGCCTGGAGATTAACAGGGGGATCCCCGGGGGGCTACACCTTC | CAWRLTGGSPGGYTF
- | - | TRBJ1-4 | TRBV6-5 | TGTGCCAGCAGCCCTGGCCAAGGGTATGATGAAAAACTGTTTTTT | CASSPGQGYDEKLFF
- | - | TRBJ2-7 | TRBV5-4 | TGTGCCAGCAGCCTGGACAGAGCCTACGAGCAGTACTTC | CASSLDRAYEQYF
- | TRBD1 | TRBJ1-2 | TRBV19 | TGTGCCAGTAGTTTCGGGACAGCCTATGGCTACACCTTC | CASSFGTAYGYTF
- | - | TRBJ1-2 | TRBV30 | TGTGCCTGGAGTTCAACAGGGTTTGGCTACACCTTC | CAWSSTGFGYTF
- | - | TRBJ2-1 | TRBV27 | TGTGCCAGCACCACCTTGGGGGACTCCTTGGGGAGTGAGCAGTTCTTC | CASTTLGDSLGSEQFF
- | - | TRBJ2-7 | TRBV27 | TGTGCCAGCAGTCCCCAGGGACCACTCTACGAGCAGTACTTC | CASSPQGPLYEQYF
few | - | TRBJ1-1 | TRBV7-9 | TGTGCCAGCAGCTCACCTAGGGGCCCACTGGGTGAAGCTTTCTTT | CASSSPRGPLGEAFF
- | - | TRBJ1-2 | TRBV5-1 | TGCGCCAGCAGTTCTCCGACAGAAGAGGTCTTTAACTATGGCTACACCTTC | CASSSPTEEVFNYGYTF
once | - | TRBJ1-1 | TRBV6-5 | TGTGCCAGCAGTTATGGACAGATGAACACTGAAGCTTTCTTT | CASSYGQMNTEAFF
- | - | TRBJ2-6 | TRBV30 | TGTGCCTGGAGTTTTAAGACTTCCTACTCTGGGGCCAACGTCCTGACTTTC | CAWSFKTSYSGANVLTF
- | TRBD2 | TRBJ2-5 | TRBV6-5 | TGTGCCAGCAGTTCCGGACTAGTAGGCCCACAAGAGACCCAGTACTTC | CASSSGLVGPQETQYF
- | - | TRBJ1-1 | TRBV5-6 | TGTGCCAGCAGCTCCGGACAGCCGAACACTGAAGCTTTCTTT | CASSSGQPNTEAFF
- | - | TRBJ2-3 | TRBV4-1 | TGCGCCAGCAGCCAAGATTGGGACACAGATACGCAGTATTTT | CASSQDWDTDTQYF
few | - | TRBJ2-7 | TRBV29-1 | TGCAGCGTTCTCGGGGGCACCTCCTACGAGCAGTACTTC | CSVLGGTSYEQYF
- | - | TRBJ2-1 | TRBV7-6 | TGTGCCAGCAGCTCCAATTCCCCCAATGAGCAGTTCTTC | CASSSNSPNEQFF
once | - | TRBJ2-3 | TRBV9 | TGTGCCAGCAGCGTCAATACCGGGGTCCGGTGGGCCACAGATACGCAGTATTTT | CASSVNTGVRWATDTQYF
- | TRBD1 | TRBJ2-7 | TRBV5-1 | TGCGCCAGCAGCTTGTCACAGGGGGCCTCCTACGAGCAGTACTTC | CASSLSQGASYEQYF
few | - | TRBJ1-6 | TRBV10-1 | TGCGCCAGCAGTGATCGGCCTTCACCCCTCCACTTT | CASSDRPSPLHF
- | TRBD1 | TRBJ2-3 | TRBV10-3 | TGTGCCATCAGTGAGTCTATAGGGACAGGGGGCACAGATACGCAGTATTTT | CAISESIGTGGTDTQYF
- | - | TRBJ2-3 | TRBV15 | TGTGCCACCAGCAGAAGGACAGTAAGCACAGATACGCAGTATTTT | CATSRRTVSTDTQYF